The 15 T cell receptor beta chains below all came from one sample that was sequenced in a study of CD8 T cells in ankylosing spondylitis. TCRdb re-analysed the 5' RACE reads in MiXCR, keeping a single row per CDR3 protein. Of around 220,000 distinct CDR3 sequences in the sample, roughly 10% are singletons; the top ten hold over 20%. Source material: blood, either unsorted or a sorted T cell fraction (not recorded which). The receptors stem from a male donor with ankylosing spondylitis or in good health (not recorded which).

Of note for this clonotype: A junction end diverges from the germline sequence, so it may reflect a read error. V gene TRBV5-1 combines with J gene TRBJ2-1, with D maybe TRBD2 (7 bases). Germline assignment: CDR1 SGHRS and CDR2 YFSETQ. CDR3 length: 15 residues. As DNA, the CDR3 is TGCGCCAGCAACTTGGAGGGGGGGCGGGACAATGAGCAGTTCTTC. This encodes CASNLEGGRDNEQFF.

CDR3 sequence reads: CASSLGDRGGDQPQHF. The CDR3 nucleotides read TGCGCCAGCAGCTTGGGGGACAGGGGTGGCGATCAGCCCCAGCATTTT. The V gene is TRBV5-1, the J gene TRBJ1-5; the match to TRBD1 covers 10 bases. CDR1 is SGHRS and CDR2 is YFSETQ in the germline V gene. CDR3 size: 16 residues. The V segment lost 0 bases and the J segment 5 bases; nucleotides outside the gene matches: 5.

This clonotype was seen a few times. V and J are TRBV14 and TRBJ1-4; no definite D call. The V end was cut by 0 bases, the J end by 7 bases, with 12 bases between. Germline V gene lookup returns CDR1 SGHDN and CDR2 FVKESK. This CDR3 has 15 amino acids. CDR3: CASSQDLGRTEKLFF. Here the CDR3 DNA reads TGTGCCAGCAGCCAAGATCTCGGAAGGACTGAAAAACTGTTTTTT.

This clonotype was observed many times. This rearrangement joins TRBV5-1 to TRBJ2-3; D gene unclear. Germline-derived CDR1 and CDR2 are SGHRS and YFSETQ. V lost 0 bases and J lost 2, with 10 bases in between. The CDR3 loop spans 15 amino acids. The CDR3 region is CASSLESVYTDTQYF. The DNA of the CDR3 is TGCGCCAGCAGCTTGGAGTCCGTCTACACAGATACGCAGTATTTT.

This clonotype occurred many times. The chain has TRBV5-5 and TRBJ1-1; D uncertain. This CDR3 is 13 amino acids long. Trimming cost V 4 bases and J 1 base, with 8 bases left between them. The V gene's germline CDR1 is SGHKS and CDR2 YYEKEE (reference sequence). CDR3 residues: CASSNLENTEAFF. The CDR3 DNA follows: TGTGCCAGCAGCAACCTTGAGAACACTGAAGCTTTCTTT.

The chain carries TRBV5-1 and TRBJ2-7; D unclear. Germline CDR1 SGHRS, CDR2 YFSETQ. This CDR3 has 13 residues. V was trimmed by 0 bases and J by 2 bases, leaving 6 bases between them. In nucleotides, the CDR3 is TGCGCCAGCAGCTTGGCTGCAACCTACGAGCAGTACTTC. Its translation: CASSLAATYEQYF.

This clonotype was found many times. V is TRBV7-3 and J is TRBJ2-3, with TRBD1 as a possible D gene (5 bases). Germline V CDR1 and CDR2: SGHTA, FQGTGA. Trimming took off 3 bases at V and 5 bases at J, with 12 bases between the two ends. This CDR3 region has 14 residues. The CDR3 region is CASSLGQGRDTQYF. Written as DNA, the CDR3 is TGTGCCAGCAGCTTGGGGCAGGGTAGAGATACGCAGTATTTT.

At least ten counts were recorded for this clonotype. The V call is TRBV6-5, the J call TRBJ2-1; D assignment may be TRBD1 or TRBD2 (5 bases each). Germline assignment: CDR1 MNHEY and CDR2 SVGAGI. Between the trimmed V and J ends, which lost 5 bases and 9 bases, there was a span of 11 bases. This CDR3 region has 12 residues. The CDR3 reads CASSIRGGEQFF. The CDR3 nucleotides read TGTGCCAGCAGTATCCGGGGCGGTGAGCAGTTCTTC.

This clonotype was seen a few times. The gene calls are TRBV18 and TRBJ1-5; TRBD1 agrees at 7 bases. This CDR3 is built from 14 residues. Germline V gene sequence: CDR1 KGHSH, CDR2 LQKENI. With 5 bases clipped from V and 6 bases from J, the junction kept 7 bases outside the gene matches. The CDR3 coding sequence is TGTGCCAGCTCAGCCGACAGGGCTGGTCAGCCCCAGCATTTT. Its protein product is CASSADRAGQPQHF.

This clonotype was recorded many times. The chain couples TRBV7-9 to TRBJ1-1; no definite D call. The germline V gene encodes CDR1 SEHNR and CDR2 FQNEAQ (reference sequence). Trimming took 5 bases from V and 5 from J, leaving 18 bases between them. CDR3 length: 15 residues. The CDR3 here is CASSLGKGGRTEAFF. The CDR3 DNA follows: TGTGCCAGCAGCCTGGGGAAGGGAGGTAGGACTGAAGCTTTCTTT.

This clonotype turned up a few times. Written as DNA, the CDR3 is TGTGCCAGCAGCTTAGGGGGGGGGAATGAAGCTTTCTTT. Its translation is CASSLGGGNEAFF. V is TRBV11-2 and J is TRBJ1-1; TRBD1 might be the D (5 bases). The CDR3 is 13 residues long. CDR1 and CDR2 (germline): SGHAT, FQNNGV. Trimming pared 1 base from V and 7 bases from J, leaving 10 bases between. Full variable domain (rest looked up from reference TRBV11-2 and TRBJ1-1): EAGVAQSPRYKIIEKRQSVAFWCNPISGHATLYWYQQILGQGPKLLIQFQNNGVVDDSQLPKDRFSAERLKGVDSTLKIQPAKLEDSAVYLCASSLGGGNEAFFGQGTRLTVV.

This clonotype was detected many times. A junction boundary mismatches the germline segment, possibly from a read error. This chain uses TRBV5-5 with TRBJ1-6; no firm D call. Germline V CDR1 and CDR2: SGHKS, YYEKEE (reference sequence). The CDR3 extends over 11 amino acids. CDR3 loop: CASRLDSPLHF. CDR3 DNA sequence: TGTGCCAGCAGGTTGGATTCACCCCTCCACTTT.

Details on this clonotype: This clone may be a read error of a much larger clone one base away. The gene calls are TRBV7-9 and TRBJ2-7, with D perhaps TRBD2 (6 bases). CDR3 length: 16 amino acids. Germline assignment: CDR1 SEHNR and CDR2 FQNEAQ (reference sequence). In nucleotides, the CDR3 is TGTGCCAGCAGCTCCCGGGACTCTGTGAGCTCCTACGAGCAGCACTTC. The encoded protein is CASSSRDSVSSYEQHF.

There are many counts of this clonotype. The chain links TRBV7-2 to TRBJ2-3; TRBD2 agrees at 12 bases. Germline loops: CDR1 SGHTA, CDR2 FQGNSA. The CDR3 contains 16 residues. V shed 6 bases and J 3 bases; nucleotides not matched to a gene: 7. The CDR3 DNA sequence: TGTGCCAGCAGACGGACTAGCGGGGTGCTGACAGATACGCAGTATTTT. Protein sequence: CASRRTSGVLTDTQYF.

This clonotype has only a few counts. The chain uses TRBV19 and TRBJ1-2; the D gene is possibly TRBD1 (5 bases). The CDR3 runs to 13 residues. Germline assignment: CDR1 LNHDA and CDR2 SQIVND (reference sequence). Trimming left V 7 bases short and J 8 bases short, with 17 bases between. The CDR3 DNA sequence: TGTGCCAGTACCCCGAGGGAGGGGTTCGGCTACACCTTC. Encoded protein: CASTPREGFGYTF.